One sample yielded the 31 T cell receptor beta chains listed below, sequenced in a study of molecular identifiers for immune sequencing clone quantification. TCRdb re-called the PCR reads with MiXCR, one entry per CDR3 protein. Of about half a million distinct CDR3 sequences listed, around 23% are singletons. Input material: naive CD8+ T cells from blood, with Jurkat cell RNA spiked in. Sample subset: FACS-sorted CD8+CD4-CCR7+CD45RA+ naive T cells. All receptors derive from a human donor in good health. Some libraries in this study had Jurkat cell RNA spiked in.

The chain has TRBV10-3 and TRBJ2-5; 10 bases map to TRBD1. Germline V gene sequence: CDR1 ENHRY, CDR2 SYGVKD. This CDR3 spans 14 amino acids. The trim removed 2 bases at V and 5 bases at J, leaving 2 bases unmatched. For the CDR3, the DNA is TGTGCCATCAGTGAGGTGGGACAGGGGGAGACCCAGTACTTC. Protein: CAISEVGQGETQYF.

This chain links TRBV6-2 or TRBV6-3 with TRBJ1-2; D possibly corresponds to TRBD1 (5 bases). V was trimmed by 7 bases and J by 0 bases, leaving 15 bases between them. The germline V gene encodes CDR1 MNHEY and CDR2 SVGEGT. CDR3 length: 15 amino acids. The CDR3 bases are TGTGCCAGCACCACCTGGGACTTAGCTAACTATGGCTACACCTTC. This codes for CASTTWDLANYGYTF.

The V call is TRBV27, the J call TRBJ2-1; 7 nucleotides line up with TRBD2. The CDR3 totals 14 residues. Per germline, CDR1 MNHEY and CDR2 SMNVEV (reference sequence). V lost 7 bases, J lost 2 bases, and 5 bases stayed unmatched. CDR3 in DNA: TGTGCCAGCAACAGAGCGGGGACCTACAATGAGCAGTTCTTC. The encoded protein is CASNRAGTYNEQFF.

The chain links TRBV5-5 to TRBJ2-1; no clear D gene. The germline V gene encodes CDR1 SGHKS and CDR2 YYEKEE (reference sequence). Between the trimmed V and J ends, which lost 1 base and 4 bases, there was a span of 12 bases. The CDR3 is 15 amino acids. The CDR3 DNA reads TGTGCCAGCAGCTTGTATCGTGGGTTTTACAATGAGCAGTTCTTC. It is translated as CASSLYRGFYNEQFF.

The chain uses TRBV7-2 and TRBJ2-5; 7 bases agree with TRBD2. Germline CDR1 SGHTA, CDR2 FQGNSA. The CDR3 length is 16 residues. V shed 10 bases, J shed 6 bases, and the junction held 20 bases outside the gene matches. The CDR3 DNA follows: TGTGCCAACGTGGCGGGAGAGGACTTGATCGGGAAGACCCAGTACTTC. Its translation is CANVAGEDLIGKTQYF. The full variable domain, completed using reference TRBV7-2 and TRBJ2-5, is GAGVSQSPSNKVTEKGKDVELRCDPISGHTALYWYRQSLGQGLEFLIYFQGNSAPDKSGLPSDRFSAERTGGSVSTLTIQRTQQEDSAVYLCANVAGEDLIGKTQYFGPGTRLLVL.

The V call is TRBV12-3 or TRBV12-4, the J call TRBJ1-5; D call uncertain. The V end lost 5 bases, the J end lost 7 bases, and 12 bases lay between the germline ends. The CDR3 spans 13 residues. The CDR3 sequence: CASSPERLQPQHF. The CDR3 nucleotides read TGTGCCAGCAGTCCCGAAAGATTACAGCCCCAGCATTTT.

This clonotype was seen just once. CDR3: CASSLRGAVYTGELFF. For the CDR3, the DNA is TGTGCCAGCAGCTTGAGAGGGGCCGTCTACACCGGGGAGCTGTTTTTT. The rearrangement links TRBV5-6 to TRBJ2-2, with D perhaps TRBD1 or TRBD2 (5 bases each). The V end lost 1 base, the J end lost 3 bases, and 13 bases lay between the germline ends. This CDR3 has 16 residues. CDR1 and CDR2 from the germline V gene are SGHDT and YYEEEE. The variable domain in full, with the rest retrieved from reference TRBV5-6 and TRBJ2-2, is DAGVTQSPTHLIKTRGQQVTLRCSPKSGHDTVSWYQQALGQGPQFIFQYYEEEERQRGNFPDRFSGHQFPNYSSELNVNALLLGDSALYLCASSLRGAVYTGELFFGEGSRLTVL.

Details on this clonotype: This likely comes from a read error, as the CDR3 has no conserved phenylalanine or tryptophan at its end. The V and J genes are TRBV19 and TRBJ2-2, with D possibly being TRBD1 (5 bases). The CDR3 has 15 amino acids. V lost 0 bases and J lost 9, with 14 bases in between. Germline values: CDR1 LNHDA, CDR2 SQIVND (reference sequence). The DNA of the CDR3 is TGTGCCAGTAGTATAGACACCGGACAATCCAGGGAGCTGTTTTAT. Its translation: CASSIDTGQSRELFY.

In this sample, this clonotype turned up a few times. This rearrangement joins TRBV12-3 or TRBV12-4 to TRBJ2-3; no definite D call. The V end was cut by 1 base, the J end by 4 bases, with 12 bases between. This CDR3 spans 15 amino acids. The DNA for the CDR3 is TGTGCCAGCAGTTTAGGTATCAGACTGGCAGATACGCAGTATTTT. Translated, it gives CASSLGIRLADTQYF.

This clonotype appeared once. This may come from a read error, since a much larger clone is one base off. The chain links TRBV30 to TRBJ2-3, with D unclear. The CDR3 sequence is 16 residues long. Germline CDR1 is GTSNPN and CDR2 is SVGIG (reference sequence). V was cut by 6 bases and J by 0 bases, with 19 bases left in between. The CDR3 here is CACDLGVQGSTDTQYF. The CDR3 DNA is TGTGCCTGCGATTTGGGTGTCCAAGGTAGCACAGATACGCAGTATTTT.

This clonotype was recorded many times. The CDR3: CASSYGPPRNTEAFF. The CDR3 DNA reads as TGTGCCAGCAGTTATGGACCCCCGAGGAACACTGAAGCTTTCTTT. V is TRBV6-2 or TRBV6-3 and J is TRBJ1-1, with D unresolved. Germline lookup yields CDR1 MNHEY and CDR2 SVGEGT. Trimming stripped 3 bases from V and 1 base from J, with 12 bases between. The CDR3 has 15 amino acids.

On this clonotype: A much more abundant neighbour one base away suggests this may be a read error. It is likely a read error, because the conserved phenylalanine at the end of the CDR3 is missing. The rearrangement uses TRBV4-3 and TRBJ2-1; 13 bases match TRBD2. V was pared by 0 bases and J by 4 bases, with 9 bases of the junction left unmatched. Germline V gene lookup returns CDR1 LGHNA and CDR2 YSLEER. The length of the CDR3 is 19 residues. The CDR3 DNA reads TGCGCCAGCAGCCAAGATTTACTAGCGGGGGGGCCAGGGTACAATGAGCAGTTCATC. Protein: CASSQDLLAGGPGYNEQFI.

The table lists this clonotype with many counts. The chain carries TRBV9 and TRBJ1-2, with D maybe TRBD1 (5 bases). Germline V gene data show CDR1 as SGDLS and CDR2 as YYNGEE. V gave up 4 bases and J gave up 0 bases, with 16 bases separating them. This CDR3 region has 16 residues. CDR3 nucleotides: TGTGCCAGCAGCAAGACAGATCTAAATTCTAACTATGGCTACACCTTC. This translates into CASSKTDLNSNYGYTF.

CDR3 nucleotides: TGTGCCACCAGCAGAGAAGGGGGTGGTTTGTTCTTC. It yields the protein CATSREGGGLFF. V gene TRBV15 combines with J gene TRBJ2-1; weak D call: TRBD1 (6 bases). CDR1 is LNHNV, CDR2 YYDKDF, per germline (reference sequence). Trimming took off 0 bases at V and 15 bases at J, with 12 bases between the two ends. This CDR3 is built from 12 residues. The full variable domain, its missing parts supplied by reference TRBV15 and TRBJ2-1, is DAMVIQNPRYQVTQFGKPVTLSCSQTLNHNVMYWYQQKSSQAPKLLFHYYDKDFNNEADTPDNFQSRRPNTSFCFLDIRSPGLGDTAMYLCATSREGGGLFFGPGTRLTVL.

The rearrangement joins TRBV4-3 to TRBJ1-5; D not certain. Germline CDR1 is LGHNA and CDR2 is YSLEER. The CDR3 extends over 15 amino acids. V shed 1 base and J shed 0 bases, with 7 bases lying between them. The CDR3 sequence is CASSQGRYSNQPQHF. For the CDR3, the DNA is TGCGCCAGCAGCCAAGGACGATATAGCAATCAGCCCCAGCATTTT.

The chain carries TRBV28 and TRBJ1-2; TRBD1 is a possible D gene (5 bases). The CDR3 runs 13 residues. Germline V CDR1 and CDR2: MDHEN, SYDVKM. Trimming stripped 0 bases from V and 12 bases from J, with 14 bases between. The CDR3 DNA is TGTGCCAGCAGTTTATGGTCAGGGTTAGAACACACCTTC. Its translation: CASSLWSGLEHTF.

A few counts support this clonotype. At one end the junction does not follow the germline gene, possibly because of a read error. The chain combines TRBV5-1 with TRBJ2-5, with D tentatively TRBD2 (6 bases). Germline V gene lookup returns CDR1 SGHRS and CDR2 YFSETQ. The CDR3 spans 17 residues. The CDR3 DNA follows: TGCGCCAGCAGCTTGATCCGCCTGCTGCCGGAGGGAGAGGCCCAGTACTTC. It codes for CASSLIRLLPEGEAQYF.

This clonotype was counted at least ten times. The J gene is TRBJ2-5, the V gene TRBV6-2 or TRBV6-3; possibly TRBD2 for D (5 bases). The germline V gene encodes CDR1 MNHEY and CDR2 SVGEGT. The CDR3 sequence is 11 residues long. The ends were cut back, 6 bases at V and 5 bases at J, with 7 bases in the middle. Here the CDR3 reads CASSIAETQYF. The CDR3, as DNA: TGTGCCAGCAGCATAGCGGAGACCCAGTACTTC.

This clonotype showed up just once. One base away lies a much larger clone, so this may be a sequencing read error. The chain is built from TRBV7-9 and TRBJ1-1; tentatively, D is TRBD1 (5 bases). Trimming removed 8 bases at V and 11 bases at J, with 18 bases between. This CDR3 has 12 amino acids. Germline V CDR1 and CDR2: SEHNR, FQNEAQ (reference sequence). CDR3 residues: CASCLGAGIAFF. The CDR3 nucleotides are TGTGCCAGCTGCCTAGGTGCAGGGATTGCTTTCTTT.

The V gene is TRBV7-9, the J gene TRBJ2-7, with 8 bases that match TRBD2. V was pared by 3 bases and J by 3 bases, with 7 bases of the junction left unmatched. Germline V gene data show CDR1 as SEHNR and CDR2 as FQNEAQ (reference sequence). This CDR3 spans 15 amino acids. As DNA, the CDR3 is TGTGCCAGCAGCTTGAGTAGCGGGGATCACTACGAGCAGTACTTC. It is translated as CASSLSSGDHYEQYF. Looking up the rest from reference TRBV7-9 and TRBJ2-7 gives the full variable domain: DTGVSQNPRHKITKRGQNVTFRCDPISEHNRLYWYRQTLGQGPEFLTYFQNEAQLEKSRLLSDRFSAERPKGSFSTLEIQRTEQGDSAMYLCASSLSSGDHYEQYFGPGTRLTVT.

The sample holds many counts of this clonotype. V and J are TRBV12-3 or TRBV12-4 and TRBJ2-4, with D perhaps TRBD1 (5 bases). Trimming cost V 6 bases and J 8 bases, with 11 bases left between them. The CDR3 length is 12 residues. CDR3 amino acids: CASRDSFDIQYF. DNA of the CDR3: TGTGCCAGCAGAGACAGTTTTGACATTCAGTACTTC.

This clonotype came up a few times. This chain links TRBV7-9 with TRBJ1-5, with D maybe TRBD1 (6 bases). The V end was cut by 5 bases, the J end by 3 bases, with 17 bases between. CDR1 SEHNR and CDR2 FQNEAQ come from the germline V gene (reference sequence). CDR3 length equals 16 residues. The CDR3, as DNA: TGTGCCAGCAGCGCCCAGGGGCTGGCGCACAATCAGCCCCAGCATTTT. It yields the protein CASSAQGLAHNQPQHF. The whole variable domain, remainder taken from reference TRBV7-9 and TRBJ1-5, is DTGVSQNPRHKITKRGQNVTFRCDPISEHNRLYWYRQTLGQGPEFLTYFQNEAQLEKSRLLSDRFSAERPKGSFSTLEIQRTEQGDSAMYLCASSAQGLAHNQPQHFGDGTRLSIL.

On this clonotype: This may arise from a read error, as a much more abundant clone is one base away. The chain combines TRBV12-3 or TRBV12-4 with TRBJ1-1; D not certain. Trimming took 7 bases from V and 6 from J, leaving 15 bases between them. The CDR3 extends over 13 amino acids. As DNA, the CDR3 is TGTGCCAGCAAGCGATCCCTCGTCGCTGAAGCTTTCTTT. It yields the protein CASKRSLVAEAFF.

This clonotype was observed a few times. The chain has TRBV12-3 or TRBV12-4 and TRBJ2-3; the match to TRBD1 covers 7 bases. The V segment lost 3 bases and the J segment 2 bases; nucleotides outside the gene matches: 11. The CDR3 extends over 17 amino acids. For the CDR3, the DNA is TGTGCCAGCAGTTTCGAACATTGGGACAGAGACACAGATACGCAGTATTTT. Its protein is CASSFEHWDRDTDTQYF.

With respect to this clonotype: Given a much more abundant clone one base away, this may be a read error. The chain employs TRBV5-3 and TRBJ2-1; possibly TRBD1 or TRBD2 for D (6 bases each). TRBV5-3 qualifies as an ORF whose function is uncertain. The V and J ends lost 8 bases and 8 bases respectively, with 20 bases between them. The CDR3 consists of 14 residues. The CDR3 bases are TGTGCCAGCGGATTAAGTGGGGGGCCGGATGAGCAGTTCTTC. Translating it yields CASGLSGGPDEQFF.

On this clonotype: One end of the junction is discordant with germline, which a read error may explain. V gene TRBV5-6 combines with J gene TRBJ2-5; D is unclear. Germline V lookup: CDR1 SGHDT, CDR2 YYEEEE. The CDR3 has 15 amino acids. CDR3 bases: TGTGCCAGCAGCCCCTCAACACAGTACCAAGGGACCCAGTACTTC. Encoded protein: CASSPSTQYQGTQYF.

In this sample, this clonotype turned up once. Since a much larger clone is just one base distant, this may be a read error. V is TRBV4-1 and J is TRBJ1-1; maybe TRBD1 (5 bases). CDR1 MGHRA and CDR2 YSYEKL come from the germline V gene. V dropped 3 bases and J dropped 3 bases, with 17 bases sitting between them. This CDR3 has 16 amino acids. The CDR3 nucleotides read TGCGCCAGCAGCCACGGGATACAGGTCATGGACACTGAAGCTTTCTTT. It codes for CASSHGIQVMDTEAFF.

This clonotype has just a few counts. The chain links TRBV10-2 to TRBJ1-6; tentative D call: TRBD1 (6 bases). The CDR3 runs 15 residues. V lost 10 bases and J lost 7, with 20 bases in between. CDR1 is WSHSY, CDR2 SAAADI, per germline. The CDR3 sequence is CATGPQGPKNSPLHF. CDR3 bases: TGCGCCACCGGACCACAGGGACCTAAGAATTCACCCCTCCACTTT.

This clonotype was recorded a few times. This chain links TRBV30 with TRBJ1-1; D is uncertain. Trimming cost V 5 bases and J 4 bases, with 11 bases left between them. Germline CDR1 and CDR2: GTSNPN and SVGIG (reference sequence). The CDR3 loop spans 12 amino acids. The CDR3: CAWGPVGTEAFF. CDR3 sequence (DNA): TGTGCCTGGGGTCCCGTTGGCACTGAAGCTTTCTTT.

This clonotype has a handful of counts. This sequence joins TRBV7-2 and TRBJ2-7; D not resolved. Trimming removed 5 bases at V and 4 bases at J, with 12 bases between. Germline loops: CDR1 SGHTA, CDR2 FQGNSA. This CDR3 contains 13 residues. CDR3 DNA sequence: TGTGCCAGCAGCATCGACTTTTTTTACGAGCAGTACTTC. Amino acids: CASSIDFFYEQYF.

This clonotype was seen ten or more times. This chain uses TRBV4-3 with TRBJ2-5; maybe TRBD1 (6 bases). The CDR3 is 16 amino acids. CDR1 and CDR2 from the germline V gene are LGHNA and YSLEER. V lost 0 bases, J lost 5 bases, and 16 bases lay in between. Here the CDR3 reads CASSQDVAGDLETQYF. For the CDR3, the DNA is TGCGCCAGCAGCCAAGATGTCGCAGGGGATCTCGAGACCCAGTACTTC.